This T cell receptor (beta chain) was observed in a study of blood T cell repertoires in COVID-19. V was pared by 0 bases and J by 5 bases, with 5 bases of the junction left unmatched. CDR1 is MNHEY, CDR2 SVGEGT, per germline. The CDR3 consists of 16 residues. Using immunoSEQ multiplex PCR, the repertoire was profiled, and TCRdb retains in-frame clones only, with some absent. The sample consists of around 250,000 clones, 80% to 90% of them appearing once. The rearrangement links TRBV6-2 or TRBV6-3 to TRBJ2-5; TRBD1 aligns across 11 bases. Sequencing was performed on PBMCs or T cells enriched from blood (not recorded which). The TCR was taken from a woman aged 35 to 49 who had been exposed to COVID-19. The CDR3 here is CASSYSPGQGAETQYF. Here the CDR3 DNA reads TGTGCCAGCAGTTACTCCCCCGGACAGGGGGCCGAGACCCAGTACTTC.